These T cell receptor beta chains were read from a single sample in a study of blood T cell repertoires in COVID-19. Assay: immunoSEQ multiplex PCR; the TCRdb copy retains only in-frame clones and omits some. Found here are roughly 80,000 clones, roughly 90% of them singletons; the top ten hold roughly 15%. Material for sequencing was peripheral blood. These receptors originate from a woman older than 75 with active or convalescent COVID-19. The CDR3 runs from the conserved cysteine through the conserved F or W. The D gene is left open where the match is weak. Expanded clones get a size class; other rows say once, few or many, or leave the size out.

J gene: TRBJ1-2; clone size: NA; V gene: TRBV3-1/TRBV3-2; D gene: NA; CDR3 DNA: TGTGCCAGCAGCCACCTCCTGGACAGTACAAATGGCTACACCTTC; CDR3 protein: CASSHLLDSTNGYTF
J gene: TRBJ2-3; clone size: NA; V gene: TRBV7-9; D gene: NA; CDR3 DNA: TGTGCCAGCAGCCCCCGGGTAGCGGATACGCAGTATTTT; CDR3 protein: CASSPRVADTQYF
J gene: TRBJ1-5; clone size: few; V gene: TRBV5-6; D gene: NA; CDR3 DNA: TGTGCCAGCAGCTCCGGGAGCGGGGTTCAGCCCCAGCATTTT; CDR3 protein: CASSSGSGVQPQHF
J gene: TRBJ1-5; clone size: NA; V gene: TRBV7-8; D gene: TRBD1; CDR3 DNA: TGTGCCAGCAGCGACGGACAGGGATATCAGCCCCAGCATTTT; CDR3 protein: CASSDGQGYQPQHF
J gene: TRBJ2-5; clone size: NA; V gene: TRBV7-9; D gene: TRBD2; CDR3 DNA: TGTGCCAGCAGCTTGGGGGTGACTAGCGGGTACCAAGAGACCCAGTACTTC; CDR3 protein: CASSLGVTSGYQETQYF
J gene: TRBJ1-2; clone size: once; V gene: TRBV30; D gene: NA; CDR3 DNA: TGTGCCTGGAGTACCTCACGACAGGTTAGCGGCTACACCTTC; CDR3 protein: CAWSTSRQVSGYTF
J gene: TRBJ1-4; clone size: once; V gene: TRBV11-2; D gene: NA; CDR3 DNA: TGTGCCAGCAGCTTAGATTGGGGCGTCGAGGAACTGTTTTTT; CDR3 protein: CASSLDWGVEELFF
J gene: TRBJ1-2; clone size: NA; V gene: TRBV9; D gene: NA; CDR3 DNA: TGTGCCAGCAGCGTAGCCGACAATAACTATGGCTACACCTTC; CDR3 protein: CASSVADNNYGYTF
J gene: TRBJ1-5; clone size: NA; V gene: TRBV18; D gene: TRBD1; CDR3 DNA: TGTGCCAGCTCACCGACAGGGGGCATCAATCAGCCCCAGCATTTT; CDR3 protein: CASSPTGGINQPQHF
J gene: TRBJ1-1; clone size: NA; V gene: TRBV7-2; D gene: NA; CDR3 DNA: TGTGCCAGCAGCTTAATCCGAGGGAGGGCAAATGAAGCTTTCTTT; CDR3 protein: CASSLIRGRANEAFF
J gene: TRBJ2-7; clone size: many; V gene: TRBV5-1; D gene: NA; CDR3 DNA: TGCGCCAGCAGCTTAGACGACTTTATTTACGAGCAGTACTTC; CDR3 protein: CASSLDDFIYEQYF
J gene: TRBJ1-2; clone size: NA; V gene: TRBV25-1; D gene: NA; CDR3 DNA: TGTGCCAGCAGTGAGCGGGCCCAAACCTATGGCTACACCTTC; CDR3 protein: CASSERAQTYGYTF
J gene: TRBJ2-7; clone size: NA; V gene: TRBV5-1; D gene: NA; CDR3 DNA: TGCGCCAGCAGCCCTGGGGGCCGGACCACCCGCTACGAGCAGTACTTC; CDR3 protein: CASSPGGRTTRYEQYF
J gene: TRBJ1-1; clone size: NA; V gene: TRBV7-9; D gene: TRBD1; CDR3 DNA: TGTGCCAGCAGCTCGGTCCAGGGGGCCTCTAACCCTGAAGCTTTCTTT; CDR3 protein: CASSSVQGASNPEAFF
J gene: TRBJ1-5; clone size: NA; V gene: TRBV30; D gene: NA; CDR3 DNA: TGTGCCTGGAGCGCGGGATCCCCAGGTGGCAATCAGCCCCAGCATTTT; CDR3 protein: CAWSAGSPGGNQPQHF
J gene: TRBJ1-1; clone size: NA; V gene: TRBV5-6; D gene: TRBD1; CDR3 DNA: TGTGCCAGCAGCAGGACAGGGGAACAGGTCGAAGCTTTCTTT; CDR3 protein: CASSRTGEQVEAFF
J gene: TRBJ1-6; clone size: NA; V gene: TRBV28; D gene: TRBD1; CDR3 DNA: TGTGCCAGCAGTTTATCCGGACAGGGATATTCACCCCTCCACTTT; CDR3 protein: CASSLSGQGYSPLHF
J gene: TRBJ2-7; clone size: NA; V gene: TRBV6-2/TRBV6-3; D gene: TRBD1; CDR3 DNA: TGTGCCAGCAGTCGACCCCGGGACAGGGCCTACGAGCAGTACTTC; CDR3 protein: CASSRPRDRAYEQYF
J gene: TRBJ1-4; clone size: NA; V gene: TRBV6-2/TRBV6-3; D gene: NA; CDR3 DNA: TGTGCCAGCAGTTACTCGGCAATCCTCGCAACTAATGAAAAACTGTTTTTT; CDR3 protein: CASSYSAILATNEKLFF
J gene: TRBJ2-2; clone size: NA; V gene: TRBV4-3; D gene: TRBD1; CDR3 DNA: TGCGCCAGCAGCCAAGATGGGACAGGGAGGGGGCGGGAGCTGTTTTTT; CDR3 protein: CASSQDGTGRGRELFF
J gene: TRBJ2-3; clone size: NA; V gene: TRBV28; D gene: NA; CDR3 DNA: TGTGCCAGCAGTCTCTCGGGGGGCCGGGCAGATACGCAGTATTTT; CDR3 protein: CASSLSGGRADTQYF
J gene: TRBJ1-2; clone size: NA; V gene: TRBV24-1; D gene: NA; CDR3 DNA: TGTGCCACCAGTGATCGGGGGTCATTCGGCTACACCTTC; CDR3 protein: CATSDRGSFGYTF
J gene: TRBJ1-2; clone size: NA; V gene: TRBV30; D gene: NA; CDR3 DNA: TGTGCCTGGAGTGTATCCGGCTATGGCTACACCTTC; CDR3 protein: CAWSVSGYGYTF
J gene: TRBJ1-2; clone size: NA; V gene: TRBV28; D gene: NA; CDR3 DNA: TGTGCCAGCAGTTTAGCAGGGAACTATGGCTACACCTTC; CDR3 protein: CASSLAGNYGYTF
J gene: TRBJ1-1; clone size: few; V gene: TRBV18; D gene: TRBD1; CDR3 DNA: TGTGCCAGCTCATCGGGACAGGGGCGGAACACTGAAGCTTTCTTT; CDR3 protein: CASSSGQGRNTEAFF